This T cell receptor beta chain was recorded in a study of cytomegalovirus exposure and HLA in healthy donors. Whole-study context: The approximately 120 validation repertoires, a later analysis reported, used the same platform as the approximately 700 first-cohort repertoires. Study findings and constraints: Reportedly, diagnosis of cytomegalovirus status by the classifier showed high specificity and sensitivity.

This clone has a count of ten or more. Its antigen is undetermined. The method was immunoSEQ multiplex PCR; TCRdb's version includes in-frame clones alone and lacks a portion of them. The table shows over 120,000 clones, with about 91% occurring only once. This CDR3 region has 14 residues. The germline V gene has CDR1 MNHNS and CDR2 SASEGT. The V end was cut by 4 bases, the J end by 0 bases, with 7 bases between. The receptor comes from a man younger than 35 in good health and CMV-seropositive. The sample comprised PBMCs. The rearrangement links TRBV6-1 to TRBJ1-5; D unclear. The CDR3 protein is CASSVDSSNQPQHF. Here the CDR3 DNA reads TGTGCCAGCAGTGTAGATTCTAGCAATCAGCCCCAGCATTTT.